The 10 T cell receptor beta chains below all came from one sample that was sequenced in a study of T cell repertoires in cytomegalovirus infection. TCRdb used MiXCR to reprocess the reads, holding one entry per CDR3 protein. The sample lists nearly 650,000 distinct CDR3 sequences; 20% to 25% were seen once. Input material: CD8+ T cells from PBMCs. The receptors were sampled from a human donor in good health (CMV status not recorded). Some clones in this sample may be carry-over from other donors' samples.

The chain uses TRBV7-9 and TRBJ2-7, with 11 bases that match TRBD1. The CDR3 runs to 16 residues. V shed 5 bases and J 2 bases; nucleotides not matched to a gene: 8. Germline CDR1 and CDR2: SEHNR and FQNEAQ (reference sequence). The CDR3 sequence: CASSPNEDRGPYEQYV. In nucleotides, the CDR3 is TGTGCCAGCAGCCCAAACGAGGACAGGGGGCCCTACGAGCAGTACGTC.

The chain is built from TRBV28 and TRBJ2-1; 12 bases fit TRBD2. Germline V gene data show CDR1 as MDHEN and CDR2 as SYDVKM. The CDR3 totals 18 residues. V was clipped by 3 bases and J by 3 bases; unmatched bases: 9. CDR3 DNA sequence: TGTGCCAGCAGTTTCACTCGGACTAGCGGGGCTATCTACAATGAGCAGTTCTTC. Translation gives CASSFTRTSGAIYNEQFF.

The chain links TRBV10-3 to TRBJ2-7; TRBD2 might be the D (6 bases). CDR1 and CDR2 from the germline V gene are ENHRY and SYGVKD. The CDR3 has 13 residues. V dropped 10 bases and J dropped 2 bases, with 15 bases sitting between them. The CDR3 DNA follows: TGTGCCAACAACCCGGGACTTCCCTACGAGCAGTACTTC. Translating it yields CANNPGLPYEQYF.

This clonotype has ten or more counts. CDR3 amino acids: CASSLPGHDNYGYTF. As DNA, the CDR3 is TGTGCCAGCAGCTTACCCGGACACGATAACTATGGCTACACCTTC. The chain employs TRBV7-9 and TRBJ1-2, with D tentatively TRBD1 (5 bases). Per germline, CDR1 SEHNR and CDR2 FQNEAQ (reference sequence). Trimming cost V 2 bases and J 1 base, with 11 bases left between them. The CDR3 runs 15 residues.

This clonotype came up a few times. CDR3 protein: CASSLTGQGDTEAFF. Here the CDR3 DNA reads TGTGCCAGCTCACTGACGGGACAGGGAGACACTGAAGCTTTCTTT. The rearrangement joins TRBV18 to TRBJ1-1; 9 bases agree with TRBD1. The CDR3 contains 15 residues. With 4 bases clipped from V and 3 bases from J, the junction kept 6 bases outside the gene matches. Germline V lookup: CDR1 KGHSH, CDR2 LQKENI.

The chain combines TRBV11-2 with TRBJ1-1; 10 bases are a match to TRBD1. V gave up 5 bases and J gave up 0 bases; unmatched junction bases: 12. The germline CDR1 and CDR2 sequences are SGHAT and FQNNGV. The CDR3 length is 18 residues. DNA for the CDR3: TGTGCCAGCAGCCCCTGGGACAGGGGCCGAGGGGTGAACACTGAAGCTTTCTTT. It translates to CASSPWDRGRGVNTEAFF.

The rearrangement uses TRBV7-8 and TRBJ2-2, with 8 bases aligning to TRBD1. Germline CDR1 reads SGHVS; CDR2 reads FQNEAQ. The trim removed 5 bases at V and 1 base at J, leaving 6 bases unmatched. There are 16 residues in the CDR3. This CDR3 reads CASSVQGEWNTGELFF. CDR3 nucleotides: TGTGCCAGCAGCGTACAGGGGGAATGGAACACCGGGGAGCTGTTTTTT.

This clonotype has ten or more counts. The rearrangement joins TRBV11-1 to TRBJ2-5; D is unresolved. CDR1 and CDR2 (germline): SGHAT, FQDESV (reference sequence). The CDR3 runs 18 residues. V was trimmed by 4 bases and J by 1 base, leaving 22 bases between them. CDR3 coding DNA: TGTGCCAGCAGCTCCGCTCTAAGCTGGAGCACCTTCCAAGAGACCCAGTACTTC. Protein: CASSSALSWSTFQETQYF.

This clonotype occurred many times. V usage is TRBV7-6 and J usage is TRBJ2-1; TRBD1 is a possible D gene (6 bases). Germline CDR1 reads SGHVS; CDR2 reads FNYEAQ. The ends were cut back, 5 bases at V and 7 bases at J, with 18 bases in the middle. The CDR3 is 15 residues long. The CDR3 is CASSPASIRGNEQFF. Written as DNA, the CDR3 is TGTGCCAGCAGCCCAGCCTCTATAAGGGGGAATGAGCAGTTCTTC.

The chain recombines TRBV14 with TRBJ1-2; D is perhaps TRBD1 (5 bases). CDR1 SGHDN and CDR2 FVKESK come from the germline V gene. Trimming cost V 0 bases and J 2 bases, with 13 bases left between them. CDR3 length: 16 residues. CDR3 coding DNA: TGTGCCAGCAGCCAAGAGGAAACGGGGGGGAACTATGGCTACACCTTC. The encoded protein is CASSQEETGGNYGYTF.